This T cell receptor beta chain was sequenced in a study of cytomegalovirus exposure and HLA in healthy donors. Whole-study results and caveats: The authors confirmed in vitro that a few CMV-associated chains were specific for CMV antigens. There were several of the most significant clusters that appeared linked to common viral pathogens in a later analysis. Analysis was carried out at a later point, and it linked a missense DCLRE1C variant to TCR beta V- and J-gene trimming.

This clone was counted once. Its antigen is unknown. 60 Vbeta and 13 Jbeta primers were used in PCR. Clones were read by immunoSEQ multiplex PCR, and TCRdb kept only the in-frame ones, dropping some. The repertoire holds under 200,000 clones, with about nine tenths as singletons. J gave up 0 bases and V 2 bases, and 2 bases lay outside the gene matches. The CDR3 totals 16 residues. In germline, CDR1 is SGHDN, CDR2 FVKESK. Sequenced material: PBMCs. The origin of this receptor is a boy younger than 10 in good health and CMV-seronegative. This chain connects TRBV14 to TRBJ2-1, with TRBD2 matching over 9 bases. CDR3 in DNA: TGTGCCAGCAGCCAACGCGGGGGGGGCTCCTACAATGAGCAGTTCTTC. This codes for CASSQRGGGSYNEQFF.